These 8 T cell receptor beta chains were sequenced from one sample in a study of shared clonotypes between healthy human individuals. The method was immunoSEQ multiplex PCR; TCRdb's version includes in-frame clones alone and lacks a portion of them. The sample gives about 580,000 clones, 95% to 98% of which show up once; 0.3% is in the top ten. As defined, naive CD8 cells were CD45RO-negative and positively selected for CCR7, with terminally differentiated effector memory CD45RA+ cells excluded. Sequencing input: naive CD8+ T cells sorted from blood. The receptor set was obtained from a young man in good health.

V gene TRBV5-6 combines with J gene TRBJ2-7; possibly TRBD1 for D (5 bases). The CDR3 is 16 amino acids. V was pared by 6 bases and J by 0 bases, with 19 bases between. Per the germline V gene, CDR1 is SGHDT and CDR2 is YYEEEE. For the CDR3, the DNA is TGTGCCAGCAAGCCAAAGACAGTTATCCCCTCCTACGAGCAGTACTTC. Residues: CASKPKTVIPSYEQYF.

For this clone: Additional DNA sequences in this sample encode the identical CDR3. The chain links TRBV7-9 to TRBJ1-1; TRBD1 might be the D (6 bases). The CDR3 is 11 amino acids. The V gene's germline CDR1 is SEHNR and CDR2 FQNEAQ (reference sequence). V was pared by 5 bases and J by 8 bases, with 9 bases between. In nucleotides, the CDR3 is TGTGCCAGCAGCCTGGACAGAGAAGCTTTCTTT. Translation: CASSLDREAFF.

The CDR3 DNA is TGCGCCAGCAGCCAAGTCTTTTCGGTAGATACGCAGTATTTT. It specifies CASSQVFSVDTQYF. The rearrangement links TRBV4-1 to TRBJ2-3; D unresolved. Germline values: CDR1 MGHRA, CDR2 YSYEKL. This CDR3 region has 14 residues. Trimming cost V 1 base and J 5 bases, with 10 bases left between them.

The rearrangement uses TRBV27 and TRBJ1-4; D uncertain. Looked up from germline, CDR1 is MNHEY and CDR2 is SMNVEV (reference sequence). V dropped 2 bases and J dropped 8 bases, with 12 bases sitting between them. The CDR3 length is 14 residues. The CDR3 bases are TGTGCCAGCAGTTTAAATAGGCGAGGGGAAAAACTGTTTTTT. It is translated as CASSLNRRGEKLFF.

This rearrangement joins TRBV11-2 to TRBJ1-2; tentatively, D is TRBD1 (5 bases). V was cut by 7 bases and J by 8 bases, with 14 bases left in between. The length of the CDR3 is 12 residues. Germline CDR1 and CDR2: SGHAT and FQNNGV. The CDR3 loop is CASTDLGEGYTF. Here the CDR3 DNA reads TGTGCCAGCACCGACCTGGGGGAAGGCTACACCTTC. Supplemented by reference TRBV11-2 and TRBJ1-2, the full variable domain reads EAGVAQSPRYKIIEKRQSVAFWCNPISGHATLYWYQQILGQGPKLLIQFQNNGVVDDSQLPKDRFSAERLKGVDSTLKIQPAKLEDSAVYLCASTDLGEGYTFGSGTRLTVV.

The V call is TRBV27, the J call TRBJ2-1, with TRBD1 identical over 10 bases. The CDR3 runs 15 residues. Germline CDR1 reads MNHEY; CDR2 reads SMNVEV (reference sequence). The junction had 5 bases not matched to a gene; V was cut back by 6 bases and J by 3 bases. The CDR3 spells CASSTGTGVYNEQFF. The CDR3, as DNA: TGTGCCAGCAGCACCGGGACAGGGGTCTACAATGAGCAGTTCTTC.

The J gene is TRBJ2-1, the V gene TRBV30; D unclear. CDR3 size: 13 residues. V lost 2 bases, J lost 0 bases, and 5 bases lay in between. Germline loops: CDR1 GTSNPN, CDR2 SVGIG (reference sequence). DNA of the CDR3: TGTGCCTGGAGTAGTAGCTCCTACAATGAGCAGTTCTTC. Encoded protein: CAWSSSSYNEQFF.

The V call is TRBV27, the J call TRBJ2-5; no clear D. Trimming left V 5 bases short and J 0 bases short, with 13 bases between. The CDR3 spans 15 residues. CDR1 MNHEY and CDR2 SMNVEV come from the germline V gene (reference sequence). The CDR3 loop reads CASSTLTKYQETQYF. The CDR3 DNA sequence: TGTGCCAGCAGTACTCTTACTAAGTACCAAGAGACCCAGTACTTC.